The next 28 T cell receptor beta chains were all read from a single sample in a study of T cells in Graves' hyperthyroidism and ophthalmopathy. TCR beta CDR3 region amplification was performed from RNA transcripts. A set of HTBI primers served as the primers for a first-round RT-PCR of the TCR CDR3. Each CDR3 protein is one row after TCRdb ran MiXCR on the multiplex PCR reads. The profile shows 750,000 to 950,000 distinct CDR3 sequences, 38% of them singletons. The sample was blood. Source of these receptors: a man younger than 35 with Graves' hyperthyroidism.

This clonotype showed up many times. The V call is TRBV7-9, the J call TRBJ2-2; D not resolved. CDR1 SEHNR and CDR2 FQNEAQ come from the germline V gene (reference sequence). The CDR3 runs 11 residues. With 2 bases removed from V and 6 bases from J, the gap between germline ends came to 1 base. The CDR3 loop is CASSLSGELFF. The CDR3 nucleotides are TGTGCCAGCAGCTTATCCGGGGAGCTGTTTTTT.

The rearrangement uses TRBV29-1 and TRBJ2-5; D is perhaps TRBD1 (6 bases). CDR3 length equals 15 residues. Germline CDR1 reads SQVTM; CDR2 reads ANQGSEA. The V end was cut by 7 bases, the J end by 2 bases, with 20 bases between. The CDR3 protein is CSANGQPTSQETQYF. In DNA, the CDR3 is TGCAGCGCCAACGGACAGCCAACCTCACAAGAGACCCAGTACTTC.

The CDR3 DNA is TGTGCCAGCAGCCAAGGACAGGTTTACTACGAGCAGTACTTC. Translated: CASSQGQVYYEQYF. The genes are TRBV14 and TRBJ2-7; D is perhaps TRBD1 (6 bases). CDR1 and CDR2 from the germline V gene are SGHDN and FVKESK. The CDR3 totals 14 residues. Trimming removed 1 base from V and 3 bases from J, with 10 bases in between.

The sample holds a few counts of this clonotype. The J gene is TRBJ2-5, the V gene TRBV6-5; 10 bases map to TRBD2. Germline CDR1 reads MNHEY; CDR2 reads SVGAGI. The CDR3 has 18 residues. V dropped 4 bases and J dropped 3; count of bases not matched to a gene: 14. CDR3 DNA: TGTGCCAGCAGTTTAGCGCTAAGAGGGCTAGCGGGGGAAGAGACCCAGTACTTC. This sequence encodes CASSLALRGLAGEETQYF.

This clonotype has a handful of counts. The chain joins TRBV2 to TRBJ1-6, with TRBD1 as a possible D gene (6 bases). Germline V gene data show CDR1 as SNHLY and CDR2 as FYNNEI. CDR3 size: 15 residues. V was pared by 5 bases and J by 7 bases, with 15 bases between. The CDR3 DNA follows: TGTGCCAGCAGTTTGACTGCGGGGGGCAATTCACCCCTCCACTTT. It is translated as CASSLTAGGNSPLHF.

This CDR3 reads CASSPQGFGTQYF. The DNA for the CDR3 is TGTGCCAGCAGCCCACAGGGGTTTGGGACCCAGTACTTC. V usage is TRBV12-3 or TRBV12-4 and J usage is TRBJ2-5; 7 nucleotides match TRBD1. This CDR3 has 13 amino acids. With 6 bases clipped from V and 7 bases from J, the junction kept 8 bases outside the gene matches.

This chain links TRBV5-4 with TRBJ2-7; D could derive from TRBD1 or TRBD2 (5 bases each). Germline-derived CDR1 and CDR2 are SGHNT and YYREEE (reference sequence). The V end lost 4 bases, the J end lost 2 bases, and 13 bases lay between the germline ends. The CDR3 spans 14 residues. This CDR3 is CASSHPTAAYEQYF. In nucleotides, the CDR3 is TGTGCCAGCAGCCATCCGACAGCGGCCTACGAGCAGTACTTC.

As for this clonotype: A clone one base away is much larger, so this may be a read error. Here the CDR3 reads CASSDKDTRGEKLVF. CDR3 sequence (DNA): TGTGCCAGCAGTGACAAGGACACCCGGGGAGAAAAACTGGTTTTT. The chain carries TRBV2 and TRBJ1-4; weak D call: TRBD1 (5 bases). The CDR3 spans 15 residues. Germline V gene data show CDR1 as SNHLY and CDR2 as FYNNEI.

The genes are TRBV7-6 and TRBJ1-4; D remains ambiguous. Germline CDR1 and CDR2: SGHVS and FNYEAQ. V lost 0 bases and J lost 4, with 12 bases in between. CDR3 size: 16 residues. CDR3 in DNA: TGTGCCAGCAGCTTAGCTGTGTCCCTGGTTAATGAAAAACTGTTTTTT. It codes for CASSLAVSLVNEKLFF. Combining the CDR3 with reference TRBV7-6 and TRBJ1-4 gives the whole variable domain GAGVSQSPRYKVTKRGQDVALRCDPISGHVSLYWYRQALGQGPEFLTYFNYEAQQDKSGLPNDRFSAERPEGSISTLTIQRTEQRDSAMYRCASSLAVSLVNEKLFFGSGTQLSVL.

The rearrangement links TRBV15 to TRBJ2-2; 10 nucleotides line up with TRBD2. The CDR3 runs 16 residues. J was trimmed by 3 bases and V by 5 bases; bases with no gene match: 6. The germline CDR1 and CDR2 sequences are LNHNV and YYDKDF (reference sequence). This chain's CDR3 is CATSLKREGDTGELFF. In nucleotides, the CDR3 is TGTGCCACCAGCCTTAAGCGGGAGGGGGACACCGGGGAGCTGTTTTTT.

The chain has TRBV12-3 or TRBV12-4 and TRBJ1-1; tentative D call: TRBD1 (5 bases). The length of the CDR3 is 14 residues. V gave up 7 bases and J gave up 5 bases, with 17 bases separating them. DNA of the CDR3: TGTGCCAGCACCCTGGGAGGGGCGAGGACTGAAGCTTTCTTT. Translated, it gives CASTLGGARTEAFF.

About this clonotype: Sequence at one end of the junction differs from germline and may be a read error. This chain links TRBV10-3 with TRBJ2-7; TRBD2 might be the D (5 bases). CDR1 and CDR2 from the germline V gene are ENHRY and SYGVKD. This CDR3 comprises 13 residues. Here the CDR3 reads CAISDRHTGELYF. The CDR3 nucleotides read TGTGCCATCAGTGACAGGCACACCGGGGAGCTGTACTTC.

V is TRBV5-1 and J is TRBJ1-2; D remains ambiguous. CDR1 and CDR2 from the germline V gene are SGHRS and YFSETQ. The V end was cut by 5 bases, the J end by 7 bases, with 12 bases between. CDR3 size: 12 residues. In nucleotides, the CDR3 is TGCGCCAGCAGTTCGGCTACAGTTGGCTACACCTTC. Translating it yields CASSSATVGYTF.

Comments on this clonotype: A much more abundant neighbour one base away suggests this may be a read error. The rearrangement joins TRBV20-1 to TRBJ2-5; TRBD1 aligns across 7 bases. With V trimmed by 6 bases and J by 0 bases, 10 bases remained unmatched. CDR3 length: 15 residues. Germline CDR1 is DFQATT and CDR2 is SNEGSKA (reference sequence). The CDR3 is CSATDGRGNQETQYF. The CDR3 coding sequence is TGCAGTGCCACCGACGGCAGGGGGAACCAAGAGACCCAGTACTTC.

The genes are TRBV4-1 and TRBJ1-2; D is unclear. The CDR3 is 13 amino acids. Germline assignment: CDR1 MGHRA and CDR2 YSYEKL. Trimming pared 0 bases from V and 4 bases from J, leaving 6 bases between. In DNA form, the CDR3 reads TGCGCCAGCAGCCAAGATTTTATCTATGGCTACACCTTC. This sequence encodes CASSQDFIYGYTF.

The chain carries TRBV20-1 and TRBJ1-6; TRBD1 might be the D (5 bases). The CDR3 has 15 amino acids. Deletions cut 0 bases from V and 2 bases from J, with 8 bases between. Germline V gene lookup returns CDR1 DFQATT and CDR2 SNEGSKA (reference sequence). Here the CDR3 reads CSARDEDTYNSPLHF. CDR3 sequence (DNA): TGCAGTGCTAGAGATGAGGACACCTATAATTCACCCCTCCACTTT.

The chain links TRBV4-1 to TRBJ2-5; a possible D gene is TRBD2 (6 bases). The CDR3 is 14 amino acids. Trimming left V 0 bases short and J 4 bases short, with 9 bases between. From germline, CDR1 is MGHRA and CDR2 YSYEKL. The CDR3 region is CASSQDRRGETQYF. The CDR3 DNA reads TGCGCCAGCAGCCAAGATCGGCGGGGAGAGACCCAGTACTTC.

A note on this clonotype: This could be a read error, since a much larger clone is one nucleotide away. This chain uses TRBV29-1 with TRBJ2-6, with D perhaps matching TRBD1 (5 bases). This CDR3 contains 15 residues. Trimming took 4 bases from V and 0 from J, leaving 10 bases between them. Germline CDR1 is SQVTM and CDR2 is ANQGSEA. CDR3 bases: TGCAGCGTTGCCGACAGAAGCTCTGGGGCCAACGTCCTGACTTTC. Translating it yields CSVADRSSGANVLTF. The full variable domain, in which reference TRBV29-1 and TRBJ2-6 provide the parts outside the CDR3, is SAVISQKPSRDICQRGTSLTIQCQVDSQVTMMFWYRQQPGQSLTLIATANQGSEATYESGFVIDKFPISRPNLTFSTLTVSNMSPEDSSIYLCSVADRSSGANVLTFGAGSRLTVL.

The chain employs TRBV9 and TRBJ2-2, with a possible D match to TRBD1 (6 bases). The CDR3 is 16 residues long. V dropped 0 bases and J dropped 2 bases, with 11 bases sitting between them. Germline lookup yields CDR1 SGDLS and CDR2 YYNGEE. CDR3 DNA sequence: TGTGCCAGCAGCGTAGCACAGGGTATAAACACCGGGGAGCTGTTTTTT. Its protein is CASSVAQGINTGELFF.

This sequence joins TRBV10-3 and TRBJ1-2, with TRBD1 matching over 7 bases. The CDR3 spans 12 residues. Germline V gene sequence: CDR1 ENHRY, CDR2 SYGVKD. The V segment lost 9 bases and the J segment 3 bases; nucleotides outside the gene matches: 4. The CDR3 loop reads CAIPTGYYGYTF. The CDR3 DNA reads TGTGCCATACCGACAGGGTACTATGGCTACACCTTC.

In its sample, this clonotype was seen many times. The chain joins TRBV20-1 to TRBJ2-7; unclear D gene. The CDR3 is 12 residues long. From germline, CDR1 is DFQATT and CDR2 SNEGSKA (reference sequence). Trimming removed 5 bases from V and 4 bases from J, with 12 bases in between. The CDR3 DNA reads as TGCAGTGCTTCGGATGGGGAATACGAGCAGTACTTC. Translated: CSASDGEYEQYF.

About this clonotype itself: A much larger clone lies one base from this, so it may be a read error. J is TRBJ1-6 and V is TRBV7-9, with D possibly being TRBD1 (5 bases). The CDR3 is 14 residues long. The germline gives CDR1 SEHNR, CDR2 FQNEAQ (reference sequence). Trimming removed 8 bases at V and 5 bases at J, with 13 bases between. CDR3 sequence reads: CASGTTGDNSPLHF. The CDR3 nucleotides are TGTGCCAGCGGCACTACAGGAGATAATTCACCCCTCCACTTT.

This clonotype was seen many times. The DNA for the CDR3 is TGCAGCGCCCAAGAGGTCGAAGCTTTCTTT. Encoded protein: CSAQEVEAFF. The gene calls are TRBV29-1 and TRBJ1-1, with D hard to call. Looked up from germline, CDR1 is SQVTM and CDR2 is ANQGSEA. Deletions cut 7 bases from V and 8 bases from J, with 11 bases between. CDR3 length: 10 amino acids.

This clonotype was counted at least ten times. The V call is TRBV10-3, the J call TRBJ1-2, with D possibly matching TRBD1 (5 bases). With 7 bases removed from V and 8 bases from J, the gap between germline ends came to 14 bases. The CDR3 length is 12 residues. Germline CDR1 is ENHRY and CDR2 is SYGVKD. The CDR3 loop is CAITELGDGYTF. CDR3 in DNA: TGTGCCATCACCGAGTTAGGGGACGGCTACACCTTC.

The chain links TRBV29-1 to TRBJ1-2, with D unclear. V was cut by 3 bases and J by 6 bases, with 11 bases left in between. Germline CDR1 SQVTM, CDR2 ANQGSEA. This CDR3 is built from 12 residues. CDR3 sequence: CSVERSEDGYTF. Written as DNA, the CDR3 is TGCAGCGTTGAGAGATCGGAGGATGGCTACACCTTC. The whole variable domain, filled in from reference TRBV29-1 and TRBJ1-2, reads SAVISQKPSRDICQRGTSLTIQCQVDSQVTMMFWYRQQPGQSLTLIATANQGSEATYESGFVIDKFPISRPNLTFSTLTVSNMSPEDSSIYLCSVERSEDGYTFGSGTRLTVV.

This clonotype was detected many times. This chain uses TRBV6-5 with TRBJ1-5, with D maybe TRBD1 (6 bases). This CDR3 contains 13 residues. Trimming took 6 bases from V and 5 from J, leaving 11 bases between them. Germline CDR1 reads MNHEY; CDR2 reads SVGAGI. CDR3 nucleotides: TGTGCCAGCAGACAGGGTCTGGATCAGCCCCAGCATTTT. Protein sequence: CASRQGLDQPQHF.

This chain joins TRBV5-1 and TRBJ2-7; 9 bases fit TRBD1. Germline-derived CDR1 and CDR2 are SGHRS and YFSETQ. Losses at the gene ends were 7 bases for V and 5 bases for J; bases not matched to a gene: 7. CDR3 length: 13 amino acids. Here the CDR3 reads CASWGTGYHEQYF. In DNA, the CDR3 is TGCGCCAGCTGGGGGACAGGGTACCACGAGCAGTACTTC.

At least ten counts were recorded for this clonotype. Its ends do not fully match the called genes, so a read error is possible. The CDR3, as DNA: TGCGCCAGCAGCCTTTATATGAACACTGAAGCTTTCTTT. Its protein product is CASSLYMNTEAFF. The rearrangement links TRBV12-3 or TRBV12-4 to TRBJ1-1; D is ambiguous. There are 13 residues in the CDR3.